The TCR beta chain described here comes from a study of Tregs in tolerant kidney transplant recipients. Study details: Related graft donors supplied nonmyeloablative bone marrow transplants, and mixed chimerism was transient. Study-level points and caveats: Tregs expanded with activated donor B cells seemed most donor-specific. Donor-specific Treg expansion exceeded global Treg expansion in tolerant patients, suggesting antigen drive.

Using immunoSEQ multiplex PCR, the repertoire was profiled, and TCRdb retains in-frame clones only, with some absent. The repertoire holds roughly 69,000 clones, with roughly 89% as singletons. Worth noting for this clone: Its antigen remains unidentified.

Looked up from germline, CDR1 is MDHEN and CDR2 is SYDVKM. V trimming: 6 bases; J trimming: 6 bases; junction bases outside the gene matches: 17. CDR3 length equals 17 residues. The clonotype comes from a human donor who received a combined kidney and bone marrow transplant. The V and J genes are TRBV28 and TRBJ2-1, with 7 bases lining up with TRBD1. The sample here was CD4+ T cells from blood, taken before the transplant. Written as DNA, the CDR3 is TGTGCCAGCAGCCCTGTTAAGCAGACAGGGCGTGTCAATGAGCAGTTCTTC. Protein product: CASSPVKQTGRVNEQFF.